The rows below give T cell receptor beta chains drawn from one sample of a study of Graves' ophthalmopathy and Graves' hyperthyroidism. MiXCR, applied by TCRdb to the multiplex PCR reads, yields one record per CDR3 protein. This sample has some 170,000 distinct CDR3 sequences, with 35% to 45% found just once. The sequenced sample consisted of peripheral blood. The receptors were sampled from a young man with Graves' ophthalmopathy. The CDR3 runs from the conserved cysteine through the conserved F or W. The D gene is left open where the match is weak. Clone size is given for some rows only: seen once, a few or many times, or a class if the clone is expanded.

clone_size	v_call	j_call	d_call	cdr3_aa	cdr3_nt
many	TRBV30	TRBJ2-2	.	CAWTLTGPGELFF	TGTGCCTGGACCCTGACAGGACCCGGGGAGCTGTTTTTT
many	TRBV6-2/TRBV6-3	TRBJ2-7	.	CASSPHYEQYF	TGTGCCAGCAGTCCACACTACGAGCAGTACTTC
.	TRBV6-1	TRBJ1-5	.	CASSEDWARGNQPQHF	TGTGCCAGCAGTGAGGACTGGGCGCGGGGCAATCAGCCCCAGCATTTT
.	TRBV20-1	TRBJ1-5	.	CSASTANNQPQHF	TGCAGTGCCTCTACAGCGAACAATCAGCCCCAGCATTTT
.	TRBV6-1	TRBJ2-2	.	CASSFRRETGELFF	TGTGCCAGCAGCTTCCGACGGGAGACCGGGGAGCTGTTTTTT
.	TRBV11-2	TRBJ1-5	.	CASSLEVVTGQPQHF	TGTGCCAGCAGCTTAGAAGTGGTGACGGGTCAGCCCCAGCATTTT
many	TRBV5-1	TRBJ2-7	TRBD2	CASSALLAGEGREQYF	TGCGCCAGCAGCGCCCTTCTAGCGGGAGAGGGACGCGAGCAGTACTTC
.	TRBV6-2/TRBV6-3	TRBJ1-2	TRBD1	CASSYWKGTGLSSDGYTF	TGTGCCAGCAGTTACTGGAAAGGGACAGGCCTTTCGTCGGATGGCTACACCTTC
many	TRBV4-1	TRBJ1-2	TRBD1	CASSPTGGGYGYTF	TGCGCCAGCAGCCCTACAGGGGGCGGCTATGGCTACACCTTC
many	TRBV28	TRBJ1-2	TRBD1	CASSPHMFRQGALNYGYTF	TGCGCCAGCAGTCCACACATGTTCCGACAGGGGGCGTTAAACTATGGCTACACCTTC
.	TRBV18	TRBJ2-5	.	CASSRWREETQYF	TGTGCCAGCTCACGTTGGAGGGAAGAGACCCAGTACTTC
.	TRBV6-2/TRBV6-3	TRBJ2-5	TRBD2	CASRGLPPPRTQYF	TGTGCCAGCAGGGGACTACCTCCCCCACGAACCCAGTACTTC
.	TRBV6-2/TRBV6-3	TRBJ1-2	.	CASSYGEHTF	TGTGCCAGCAGTTACGGCGAGCATACCTTC
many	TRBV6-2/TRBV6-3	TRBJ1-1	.	CASSYEELNTEAFF	TGTGCCAGCAGTTATGAGGAATTAAACACTGAAGCTTTCTTT
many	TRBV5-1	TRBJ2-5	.	CASSRGEETQYF	TGCGCCAGCTCCCGTGGGGAAGAGACCCAGTACTTC
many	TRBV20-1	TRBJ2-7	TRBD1	CSASGTGNTYEQYF	TGCAGTGCTTCCGGGACAGGGAACACCTACGAGCAGTACTTC
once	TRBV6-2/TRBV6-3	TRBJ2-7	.	CASSYRGKGYEQYF	TGTGCCAGCAGTTACAGGGGAAAGGGCTACGAGCAGTACTTC
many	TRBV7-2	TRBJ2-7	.	CASSFGSVNSYEQYF	TGTGCCAGCAGCTTTGGGTCGGTCAACTCCTACGAGCAGTACTTC
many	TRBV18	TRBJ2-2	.	CASDEWGTTNTGELFF	TGTGCCAGCGACGAATGGGGGACAACGAACACCGGGGAGCTGTTTTTT
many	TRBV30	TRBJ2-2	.	CAWGIDYSPGELFF	TGTGCCTGGGGGATAGACTATTCACCAGGGGAGCTGTTTTTT
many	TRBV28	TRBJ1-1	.	CASSLFATTAEAFF	TGTGCCAGCAGTTTATTTGCGACGACAGCTGAAGCTTTCTTT
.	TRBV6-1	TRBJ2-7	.	CASSVSDGSYEQYF	TGTGCCAGCAGTGTATCGGACGGTTCCTACGAGCAGTACTTC
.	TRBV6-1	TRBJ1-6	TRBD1	CASRNEGGPNSPLHF	TGTGCCAGCAGGAATGAAGGGGGCCCTAATTCACCCCTCCACTTT
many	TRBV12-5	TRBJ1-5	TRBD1	CASGLRPGGQNQPQHF	TGTGCTAGTGGTTTGCGTCCAGGGGGCCAAAATCAGCCCCAGCATTTT
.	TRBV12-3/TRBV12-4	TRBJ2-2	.	CASSLRETTGELFF	TGTGCCAGCAGTTTGCGAGAGACCACCGGGGAGCTGTTTTTT
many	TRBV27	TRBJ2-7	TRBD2	CASGSGRVPYEQYF	TGTGCCAGCGGTAGCGGGAGGGTCCCCTACGAGCAGTACTTC
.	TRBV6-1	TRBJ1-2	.	CASSETGFNYGYTF	TGTGCCAGCAGTGAAACAGGGTTTAACTATGGCTACACCTTC
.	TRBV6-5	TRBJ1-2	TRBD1	CASSFRDRGVNYGYTF	TGTGCCAGCAGTTTTCGCGACAGGGGAGTTAACTATGGCTACACCTTC
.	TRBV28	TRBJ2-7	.	CASRWASAYEQYF	TGTGCCAGCAGATGGGCTAGCGCCTACGAGCAGTACTTC
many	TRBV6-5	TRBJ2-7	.	CASSYNLRGDEQYF	TGTGCCAGCAGTTACAATCTTCGCGGAGACGAGCAGTACTTC
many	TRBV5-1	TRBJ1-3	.	CASSGEVRASGNTIYF	TGCGCCAGCAGCGGAGAAGTGCGGGCCTCTGGAAACACCATATATTTT
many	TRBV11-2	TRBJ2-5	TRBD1	CASSLEDRGRVRETQYF	TGTGCCAGCAGCTTAGAAGACAGGGGGCGGGTTCGAGAGACCCAGTACTTC
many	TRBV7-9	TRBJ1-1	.	CASSSDGNTEAFF	TGTGCCAGCAGCTCCGACGGGAACACTGAAGCTTTCTTT
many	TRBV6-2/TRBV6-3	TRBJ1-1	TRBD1	CATALLGGNTEAFF	TGTGCCACCGCCCTTTTAGGGGGCAATACTGAAGCTTTCTTT
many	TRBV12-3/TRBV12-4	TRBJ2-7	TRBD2	CASSPIAGPYEQYF	TGTGCCAGCAGCCCCATAGCGGGCCCCTACGAGCAGTACTTC
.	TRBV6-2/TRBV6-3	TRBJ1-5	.	CASSYGWSQPQHF	TGTGCCAGCAGTTACGGTTGGAGTCAGCCCCAGCATTTT
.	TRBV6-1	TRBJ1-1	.	CASSERAPMKTEAFF	TGTGCCAGCAGTGAACGTGCACCCATGAAAACTGAAGCTTTCTTT
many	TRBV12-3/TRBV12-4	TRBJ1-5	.	CASSLLLNVNQPQHF	TGTGCCAGCAGTTTACTACTAAACGTAAATCAGCCCCAGCATTTT
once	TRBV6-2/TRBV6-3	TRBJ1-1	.	CASSYPLTGGTEAFF	TGTGCCAGCAGTTACCCCCTGACAGGAGGCACTGAAGCTTTCTTT
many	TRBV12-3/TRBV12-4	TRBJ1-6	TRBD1	CASGRTGRNSPLHF	TGTGCCAGCGGGCGGACAGGGCGGAATTCACCCCTCCACTTT
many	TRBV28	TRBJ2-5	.	CASSPSGTSRETQYF	TGTGCCAGCAGTCCTAGTGGGACATCGCGGGAGACCCAGTACTTC
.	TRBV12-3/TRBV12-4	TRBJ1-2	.	CASSFILGGYTF	TGTGCCAGCAGTTTTATATTGGGTGGCTACACCTTC
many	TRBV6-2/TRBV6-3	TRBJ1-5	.	CASSLEDNQPQHF	TGTGCCAGCAGTTTGGAAGACAATCAGCCCCAGCATTTT
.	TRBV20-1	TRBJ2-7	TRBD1	CSASWRGTGSLYEQYF	TGCAGTGCTAGCTGGAGGGGGACAGGGAGTCTCTACGAGCAGTACTTC
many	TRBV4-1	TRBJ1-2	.	CASSQGLGSPYGYTF	TGCGCCAGCAGCCAAGGGCTAGGCAGCCCCTATGGCTACACCTTC
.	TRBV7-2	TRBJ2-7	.	CASSFRRGGNEQYF	TGTGCCAGCAGCTTTAGGCGGGGAGGAAACGAGCAGTACTTC
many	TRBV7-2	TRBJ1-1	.	CASSLSVSRDTEAFF	TGTGCCAGCAGCTTATCAGTCAGCAGAGACACTGAAGCTTTCTTT
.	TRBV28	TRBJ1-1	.	CASSLRGRAAFF	TGTGCCAGCAGTCTCCGGGGCAGGGCTGCTTTCTTT
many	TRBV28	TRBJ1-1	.	CASITGGTEAFF	TGTGCCAGCATTACAGGTGGGACTGAAGCTTTCTTT
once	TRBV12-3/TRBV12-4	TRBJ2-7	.	CASSLLGTKVGYEQYF	TGTGCCAGCAGTTTATTAGGGACGAAGGTGGGCTACGAGCAGTACTTC